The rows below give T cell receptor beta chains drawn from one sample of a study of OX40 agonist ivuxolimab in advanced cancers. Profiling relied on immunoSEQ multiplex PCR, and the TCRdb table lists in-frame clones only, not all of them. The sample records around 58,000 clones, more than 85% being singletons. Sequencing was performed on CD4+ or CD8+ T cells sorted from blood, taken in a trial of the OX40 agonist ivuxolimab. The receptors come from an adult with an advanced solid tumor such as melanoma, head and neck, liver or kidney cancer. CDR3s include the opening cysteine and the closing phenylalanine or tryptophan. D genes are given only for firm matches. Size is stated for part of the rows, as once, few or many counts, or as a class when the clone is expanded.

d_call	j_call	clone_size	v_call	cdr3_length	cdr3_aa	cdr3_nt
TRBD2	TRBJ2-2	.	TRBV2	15	CASSEQGGDTGELFF	TGTGCCAGCAGTGAACAGGGAGGGGACACCGGGGAGCTGTTTTTT
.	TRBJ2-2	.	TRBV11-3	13	CATSSRNTGELFF	TGTGCCACCAGCTCTAGGAACACCGGGGAGCTGTTTTTT
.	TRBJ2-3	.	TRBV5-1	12	CASSFGGDTQYF	TGCGCCAGCAGCTTCGGAGGAGATACGCAGTATTTT
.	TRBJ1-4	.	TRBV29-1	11	CSSWSNEKLFF	TGCAGCTCCTGGTCGAACGAAAAACTGTTTTTT
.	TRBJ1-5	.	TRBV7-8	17	CASSFGSRGRRNQPQHF	TGTGCCAGCAGCTTCGGATCCAGGGGTAGGCGCAATCAGCCCCAGCATTTT
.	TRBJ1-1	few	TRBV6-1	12	CATTGWPTEAFF	TGTGCCACCACAGGGTGGCCCACTGAAGCTTTCTTT
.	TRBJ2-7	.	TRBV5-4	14	CASSLGRQTYEQYF	TGTGCCAGCAGCTTGGGACGGCAAACCTACGAGCAGTACTTC
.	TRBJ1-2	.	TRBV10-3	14	CAISESVGPYGYTF	TGTGCCATCAGTGAGTCGGTGGGACCCTATGGCTACACCTTC
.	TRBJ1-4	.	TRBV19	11	CASERGVKLFF	TGTGCCAGTGAGAGGGGGGTAAAACTGTTTTTT
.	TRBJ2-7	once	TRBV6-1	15	CAATSSGANSYEQYF	TGTGCCGCCACTTCCTCGGGGGCGAACTCCTACGAGCAGTACTTC
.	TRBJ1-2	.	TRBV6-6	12	CASSYSGNGYTF	TGTGCCAGCAGTTACTCAGGGAATGGCTACACCTTC
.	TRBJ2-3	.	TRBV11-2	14	CASSPRGITDTQYF	TGTGCCAGCAGCCCCCGGGGGATAACAGATACGCAGTATTTT
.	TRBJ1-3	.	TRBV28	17	CASSPGGQLSSGNTIYF	TGTGCCAGCAGCCCGGGGGGTCAGCTCAGCTCTGGAAACACCATATATTTT
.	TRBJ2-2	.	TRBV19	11	CASSMAGELFF	TGTGCCAGTAGTATGGCCGGGGAGCTGTTTTTT
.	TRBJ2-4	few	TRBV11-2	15	CASSISPTGKNIQYF	TGTGCCAGCAGCATCAGCCCTACAGGGAAAAACATTCAGTACTTC
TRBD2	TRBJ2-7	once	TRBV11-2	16	CASSSDRTSGSYEQYF	TGTGCCAGCAGCTCAGATCGGACTAGCGGGAGCTACGAGCAGTACTTC
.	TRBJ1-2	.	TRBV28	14	CASSFFGVAYGYTF	TGTGCCAGCAGTTTCTTCGGGGTCGCCTATGGCTACACCTTC
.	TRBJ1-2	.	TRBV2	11	CASSRNRDHKF	TGTGCCAGCAGTAGAAATCGGGACCATAAATTC
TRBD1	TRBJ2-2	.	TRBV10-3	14	CAISRTGNTGELFF	TGTGCCATCAGTCGGACAGGGAACACCGGGGAGCTGTTTTTT
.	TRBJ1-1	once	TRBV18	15	CASSPRDALNTEAFF	TGTGCCAGCTCACCGCGGGATGCCTTAAACACTGAAGCTTTCTTT
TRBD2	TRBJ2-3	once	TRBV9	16	CASSVDGTSRTDTQYF	TGTGCCAGCAGCGTAGATGGGACTAGCCGCACAGATACGCAGTATTTT
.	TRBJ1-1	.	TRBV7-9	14	CASSPTSAGTEAFF	TGTGCCAGCAGCCCTACAAGTGCGGGAACTGAAGCTTTCTTT
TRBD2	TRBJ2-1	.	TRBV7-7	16	CASSLVSAGGNNEQFF	TGTGCTAGCAGCTTAGTTTCAGCGGGAGGGAACAATGAGCAGTTCTTC
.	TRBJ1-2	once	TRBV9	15	CASSVAGDRYYGYTF	TGTGCCAGCAGCGTAGCGGGAGACAGGTACTATGGCTACACCTTC
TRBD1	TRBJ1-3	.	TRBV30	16	CAWARDRTYSGNTIYF	TGTGCCTGGGCACGGGACAGGACTTACTCTGGAAACACCATATATTTT
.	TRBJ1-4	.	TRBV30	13	CAWRGGRGEKLFF	TGTGCCTGGAGAGGCGGACGGGGTGAAAAACTGTTTTTT
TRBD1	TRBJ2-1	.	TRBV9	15	CASSPRTGAGNEQFF	TGTGCCAGCAGTCCCCGGACAGGGGCGGGCAATGAGCAGTTCTTC
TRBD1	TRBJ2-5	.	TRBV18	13	CASSSGQEETQYF	TGTGCCAGCTCATCTGGACAGGAAGAGACCCAGTACTTC
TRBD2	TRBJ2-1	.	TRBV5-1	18	CASSAVPGLAGGTNEQFF	TGCGCCAGCAGCGCTGTCCCGGGACTAGCGGGGGGAACGAATGAGCAGTTCTTC
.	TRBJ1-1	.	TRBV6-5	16	CASSSGEGRWNTEAFF	TGTGCCAGCAGTTCGGGAGAGGGACGGTGGAACACTGAAGCTTTCTTT
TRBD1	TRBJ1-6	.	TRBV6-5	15	CASSSSGTDNSPLHF	TGTGCCAGCAGTTCGTCCGGGACAGATAATTCACCCCTCCACTTT
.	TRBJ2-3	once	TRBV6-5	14	CASSPGTSTDTQYF	TGTGCCAGCAGCCCCGGGACTAGCACAGATACGCAGTATTTT
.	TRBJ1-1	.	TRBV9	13	CASSVTANTEAFF	TGTGCCAGCAGCGTGACAGCCAACACTGAAGCTTTCTTT
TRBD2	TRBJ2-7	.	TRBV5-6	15	CASSPALAGDYEQYF	TGTGCCAGCAGCCCAGCGCTAGCGGGGGACTACGAGCAGTACTTC
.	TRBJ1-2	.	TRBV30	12	CAWSVTGLSYTF	TGTGCCTGGAGTGTGACAGGTTTAAGCTACACCTTC
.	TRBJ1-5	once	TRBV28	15	CASSRYTVSNQPQHF	TGTGCCAGCAGTCGCTATACAGTTAGCAATCAGCCCCAGCATTTT
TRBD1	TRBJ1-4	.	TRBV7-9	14	CASSQGQGNEKLFF	TGTGCCAGCAGCCAAGGACAGGGGAATGAAAAACTGTTTTTT
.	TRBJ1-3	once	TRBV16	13	CASSQGPGNTIYF	TGTGCCAGCAGCCAGGGACCTGGAAACACCATATATTTT